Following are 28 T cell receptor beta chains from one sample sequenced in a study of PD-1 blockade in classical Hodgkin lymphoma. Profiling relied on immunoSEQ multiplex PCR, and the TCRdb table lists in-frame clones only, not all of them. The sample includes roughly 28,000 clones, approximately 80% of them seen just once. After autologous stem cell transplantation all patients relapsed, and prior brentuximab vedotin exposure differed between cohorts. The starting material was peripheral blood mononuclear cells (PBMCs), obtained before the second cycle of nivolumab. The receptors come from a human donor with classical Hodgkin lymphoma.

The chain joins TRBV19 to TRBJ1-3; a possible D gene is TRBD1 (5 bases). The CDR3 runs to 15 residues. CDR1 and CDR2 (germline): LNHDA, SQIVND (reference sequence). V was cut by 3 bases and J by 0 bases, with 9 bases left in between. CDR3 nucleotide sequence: TGTGCCAGTAGTATTCAGGGTGGCTCTGGAAACACCATATATTTT. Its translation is CASSIQGGSGNTIYF.

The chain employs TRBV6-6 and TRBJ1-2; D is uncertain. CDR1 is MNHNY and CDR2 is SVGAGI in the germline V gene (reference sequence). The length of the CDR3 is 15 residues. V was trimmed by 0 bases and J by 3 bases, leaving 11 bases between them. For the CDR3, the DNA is TGTGCCAGCAGTTACTCATCGCACGGAGACTATGGCTACACCTTC. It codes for CASSYSSHGDYGYTF.

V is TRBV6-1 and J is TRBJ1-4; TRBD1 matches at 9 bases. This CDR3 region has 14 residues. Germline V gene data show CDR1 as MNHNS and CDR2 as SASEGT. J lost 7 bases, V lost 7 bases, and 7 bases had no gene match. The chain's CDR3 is CASNWDRDGEKLFF. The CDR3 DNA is TGTGCCAGCAACTGGGACAGGGACGGTGAAAAACTGTTTTTT.

CDR3 in DNA: TGTGCCAGTAGTATGGGGTGGCCTGACCCAAATTCACCCCTCCACTTT. It yields the protein CASSMGWPDPNSPLHF. The chain joins TRBV19 to TRBJ1-6; no firm D call. CDR1 and CDR2 from the germline V gene are LNHDA and SQIVND (reference sequence). V was pared by 3 bases and J by 7 bases, with 16 bases between. The CDR3 covers 16 residues.

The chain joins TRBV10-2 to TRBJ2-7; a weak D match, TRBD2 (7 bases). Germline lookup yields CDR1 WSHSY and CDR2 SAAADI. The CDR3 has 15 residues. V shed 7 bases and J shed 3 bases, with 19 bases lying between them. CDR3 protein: CASTNAGAGGYEQYF. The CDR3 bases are TGCGCCAGCACCAACGCGGGGGCAGGAGGCTACGAGCAGTACTTC.

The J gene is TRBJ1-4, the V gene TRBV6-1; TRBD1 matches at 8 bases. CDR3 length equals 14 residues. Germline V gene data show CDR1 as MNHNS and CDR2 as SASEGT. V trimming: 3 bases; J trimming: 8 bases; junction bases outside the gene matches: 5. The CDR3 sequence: CASSEQGAREKLFF. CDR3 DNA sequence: TGTGCCAGCAGTGAGCAGGGGGCGCGGGAAAAACTGTTTTTT.

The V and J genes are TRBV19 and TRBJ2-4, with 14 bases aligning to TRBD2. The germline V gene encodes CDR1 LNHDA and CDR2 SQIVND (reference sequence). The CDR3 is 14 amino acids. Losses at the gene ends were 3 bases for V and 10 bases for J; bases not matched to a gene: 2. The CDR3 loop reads CASSIRTSGGIQYF. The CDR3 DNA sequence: TGTGCCAGTAGTATTCGGACTAGCGGGGGGATTCAGTACTTC.

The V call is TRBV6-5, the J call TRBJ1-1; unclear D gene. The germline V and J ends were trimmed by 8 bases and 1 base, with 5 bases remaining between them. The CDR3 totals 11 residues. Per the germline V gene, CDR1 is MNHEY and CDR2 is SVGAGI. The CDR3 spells CASFKNTEAFF. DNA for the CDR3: TGTGCCAGCTTCAAGAACACTGAAGCTTTCTTT.

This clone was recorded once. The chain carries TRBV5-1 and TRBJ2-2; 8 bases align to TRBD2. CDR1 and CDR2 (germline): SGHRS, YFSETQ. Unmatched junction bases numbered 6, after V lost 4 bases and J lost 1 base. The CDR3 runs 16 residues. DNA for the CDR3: TGCGCCAGCAGCCTCAGAAGCGGGGGGAACACCGGGGAGCTGTTTTTT. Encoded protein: CASSLRSGGNTGELFF.

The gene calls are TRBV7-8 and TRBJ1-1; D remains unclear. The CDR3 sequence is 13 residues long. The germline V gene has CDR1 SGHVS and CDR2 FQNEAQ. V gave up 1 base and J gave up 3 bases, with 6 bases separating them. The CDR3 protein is CASSLGSHTEAFF. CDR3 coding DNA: TGTGCCAGCAGCTTAGGTTCGCACACTGAAGCTTTCTTT.

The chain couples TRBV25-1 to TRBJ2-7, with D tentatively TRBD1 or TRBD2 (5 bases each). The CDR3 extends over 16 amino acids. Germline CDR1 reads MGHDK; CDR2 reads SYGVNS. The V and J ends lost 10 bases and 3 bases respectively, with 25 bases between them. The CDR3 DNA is TGTGCCATCCCCCCCCGCCCCGGGACGGGGAACTACGAGCAGTACTTC. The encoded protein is CAIPPRPGTGNYEQYF.

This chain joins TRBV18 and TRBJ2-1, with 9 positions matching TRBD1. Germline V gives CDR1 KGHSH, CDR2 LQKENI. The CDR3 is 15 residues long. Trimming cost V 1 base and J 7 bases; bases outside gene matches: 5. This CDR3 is CASSPRDRDRNEQFF. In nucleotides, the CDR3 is TGTGCCAGCTCACCACGGGACAGGGACCGGAATGAGCAGTTCTTC.

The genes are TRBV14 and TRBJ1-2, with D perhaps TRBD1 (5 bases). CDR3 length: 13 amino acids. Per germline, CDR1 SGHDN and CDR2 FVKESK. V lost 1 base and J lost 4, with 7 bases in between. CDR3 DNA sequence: TGTGCCAGCAGCCAAGGGACACTCTATGGCTACACCTTC. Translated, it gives CASSQGTLYGYTF.

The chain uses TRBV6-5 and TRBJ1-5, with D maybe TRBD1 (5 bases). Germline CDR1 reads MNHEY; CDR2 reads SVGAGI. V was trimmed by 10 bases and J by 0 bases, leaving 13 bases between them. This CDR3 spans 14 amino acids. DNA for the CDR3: TGTGCCACCTCCAGGACATATAGCAATCAGCCCCAGCATTTT. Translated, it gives CATSRTYSNQPQHF.

The CDR3 coding sequence is TGCGCCAGCAGCGCAGACATATACGAGCAGTACTTC. This encodes CASSADIYEQYF. V is TRBV5-1 and J is TRBJ2-7, with no clear D. With 4 bases removed from V and 4 bases from J, the gap between germline ends came to 9 bases. CDR1 is SGHRS and CDR2 is YFSETQ in the germline V gene. This CDR3 has 12 residues. Based on the CDR3 plus reference TRBV5-1 and TRBJ2-7, the full variable domain is KAGVTQTPRYLIKTRGQQVTLSCSPISGHRSVSWYQQTPGQGLQFLFEYFSETQRNKGNFPGRFSGRQFSNSRSEMNVSTLELGDSALYLCASSADIYEQYFGPGTRLTVT.

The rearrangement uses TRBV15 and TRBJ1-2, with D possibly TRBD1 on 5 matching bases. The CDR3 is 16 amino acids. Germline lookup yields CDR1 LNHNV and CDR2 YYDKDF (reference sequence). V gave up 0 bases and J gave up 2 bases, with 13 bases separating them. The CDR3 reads CATSRDRVGENYGYTF. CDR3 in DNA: TGTGCCACCAGCAGAGATCGGGTGGGGGAGAACTATGGCTACACCTTC.

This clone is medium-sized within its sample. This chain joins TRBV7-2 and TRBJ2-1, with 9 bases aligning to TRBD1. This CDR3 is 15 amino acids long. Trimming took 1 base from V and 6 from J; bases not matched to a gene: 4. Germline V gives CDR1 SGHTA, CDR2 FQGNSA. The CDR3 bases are TGTGCCAGCAGCTTAGGAGGGACAGGGTTCAATGAGCAGTTCTTC. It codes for CASSLGGTGFNEQFF.

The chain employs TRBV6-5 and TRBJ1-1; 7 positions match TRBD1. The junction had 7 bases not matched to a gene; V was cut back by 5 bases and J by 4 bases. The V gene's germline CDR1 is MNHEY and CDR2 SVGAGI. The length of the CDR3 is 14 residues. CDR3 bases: TGTGCCAGCAGTGGGACAGCCCGACTCACTGAAGCTTTCTTT. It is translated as CASSGTARLTEAFF.

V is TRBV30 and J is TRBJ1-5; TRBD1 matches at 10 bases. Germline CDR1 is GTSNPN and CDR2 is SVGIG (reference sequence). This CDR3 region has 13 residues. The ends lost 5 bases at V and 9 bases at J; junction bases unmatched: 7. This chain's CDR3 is CAWGTGAMGPQHF. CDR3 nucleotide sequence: TGTGCCTGGGGGACAGGGGCCATGGGGCCCCAGCATTTT.

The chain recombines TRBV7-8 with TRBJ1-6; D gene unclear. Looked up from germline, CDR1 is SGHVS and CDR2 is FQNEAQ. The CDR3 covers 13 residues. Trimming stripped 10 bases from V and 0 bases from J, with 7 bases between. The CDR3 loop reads CATGSSYNSPLHF. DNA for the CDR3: TGTGCCACGGGGAGCTCCTATAATTCACCCCTCCACTTT.

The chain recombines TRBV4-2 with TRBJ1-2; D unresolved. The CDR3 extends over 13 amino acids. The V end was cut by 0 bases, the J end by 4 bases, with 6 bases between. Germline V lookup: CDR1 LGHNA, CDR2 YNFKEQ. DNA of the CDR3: TGTGCCAGCAGCCAAGACCTCAGCTATGGCTACACCTTC. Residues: CASSQDLSYGYTF.

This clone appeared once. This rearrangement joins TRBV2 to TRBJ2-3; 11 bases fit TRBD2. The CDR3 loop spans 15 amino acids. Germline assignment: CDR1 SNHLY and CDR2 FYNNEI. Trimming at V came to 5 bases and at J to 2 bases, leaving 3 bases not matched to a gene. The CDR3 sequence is CASSPSGGYTDTQYF. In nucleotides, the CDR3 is TGTGCCAGCAGTCCTAGCGGGGGGTACACAGATACGCAGTATTTT.

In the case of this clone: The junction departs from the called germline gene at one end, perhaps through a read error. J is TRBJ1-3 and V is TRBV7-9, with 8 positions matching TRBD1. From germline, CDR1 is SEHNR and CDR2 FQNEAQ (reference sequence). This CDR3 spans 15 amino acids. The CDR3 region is CASSQLGTGGNTIYF. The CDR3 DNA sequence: TGCGCCAGCAGCCAGCTGGGGACAGGTGGAAACACCATATATTTT.

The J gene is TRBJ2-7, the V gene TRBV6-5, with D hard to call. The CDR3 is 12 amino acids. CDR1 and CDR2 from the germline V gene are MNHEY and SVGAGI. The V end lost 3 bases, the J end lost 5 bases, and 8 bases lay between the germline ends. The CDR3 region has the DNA TGTGCCAGCAGTTATGACCGAGACGAGCAGTACTTC. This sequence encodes CASSYDRDEQYF.

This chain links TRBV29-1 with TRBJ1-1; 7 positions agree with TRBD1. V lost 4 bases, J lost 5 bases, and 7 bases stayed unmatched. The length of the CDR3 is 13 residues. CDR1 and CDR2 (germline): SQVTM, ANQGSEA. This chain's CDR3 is CSVGRGEGTEAFF. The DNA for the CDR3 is TGCAGCGTTGGCAGGGGGGAGGGAACTGAAGCTTTCTTT.

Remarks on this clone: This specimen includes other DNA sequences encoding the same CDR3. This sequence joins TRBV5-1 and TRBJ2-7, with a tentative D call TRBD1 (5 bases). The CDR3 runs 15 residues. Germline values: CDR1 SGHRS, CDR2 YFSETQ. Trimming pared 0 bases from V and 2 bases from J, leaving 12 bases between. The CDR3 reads CASSLEAGKTYEQYF. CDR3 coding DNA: TGCGCCAGCAGCTTGGAGGCAGGGAAGACCTACGAGCAGTACTTC.

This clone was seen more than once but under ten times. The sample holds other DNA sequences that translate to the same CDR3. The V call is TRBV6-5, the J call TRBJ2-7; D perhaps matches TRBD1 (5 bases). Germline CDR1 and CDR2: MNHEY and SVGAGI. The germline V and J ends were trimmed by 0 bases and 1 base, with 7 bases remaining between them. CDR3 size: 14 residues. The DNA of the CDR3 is TGTGCCAGCAGTTACTCTGACAGATCCTACGAGCAGTACTTC. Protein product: CASSYSDRSYEQYF.

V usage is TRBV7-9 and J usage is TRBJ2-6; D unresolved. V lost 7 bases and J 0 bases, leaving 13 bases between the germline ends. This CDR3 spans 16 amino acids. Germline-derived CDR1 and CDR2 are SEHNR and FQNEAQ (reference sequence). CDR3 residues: CASKYMQSSGANVLTF. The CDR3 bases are TGTGCCAGCAAATATATGCAGTCCTCTGGGGCCAACGTCCTGACTTTC.